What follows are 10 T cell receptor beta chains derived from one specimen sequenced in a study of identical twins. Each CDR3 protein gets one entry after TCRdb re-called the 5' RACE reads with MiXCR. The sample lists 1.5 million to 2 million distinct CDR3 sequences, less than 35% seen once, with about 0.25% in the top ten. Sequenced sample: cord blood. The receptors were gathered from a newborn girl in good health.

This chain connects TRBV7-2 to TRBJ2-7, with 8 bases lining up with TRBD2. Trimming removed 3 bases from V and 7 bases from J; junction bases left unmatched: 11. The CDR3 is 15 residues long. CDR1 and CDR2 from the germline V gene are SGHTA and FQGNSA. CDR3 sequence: CASSFQRGRTGEQYF. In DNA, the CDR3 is TGTGCCAGCAGCTTCCAGCGGGGGAGAACGGGGGAGCAGTACTTC.

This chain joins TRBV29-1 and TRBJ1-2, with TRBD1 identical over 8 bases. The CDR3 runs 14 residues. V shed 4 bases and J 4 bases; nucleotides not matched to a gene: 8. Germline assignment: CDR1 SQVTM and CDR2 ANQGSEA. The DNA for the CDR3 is TGCAGCGTTGGATCGACCGGACAGGGCTATGGCTACACCTTC. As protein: CSVGSTGQGYGYTF.

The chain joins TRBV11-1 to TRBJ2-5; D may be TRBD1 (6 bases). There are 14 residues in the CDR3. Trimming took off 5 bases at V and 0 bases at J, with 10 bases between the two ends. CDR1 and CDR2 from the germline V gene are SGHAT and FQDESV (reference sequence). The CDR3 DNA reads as TGTGCCAGCAGCGTACAGGGTCACCAAGAGACCCAGTACTTC. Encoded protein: CASSVQGHQETQYF.

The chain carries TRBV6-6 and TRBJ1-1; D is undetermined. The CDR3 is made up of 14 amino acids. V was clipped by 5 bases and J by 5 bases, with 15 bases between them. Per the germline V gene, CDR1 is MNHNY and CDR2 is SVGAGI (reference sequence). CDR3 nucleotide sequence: TGTGCCAGCAGTCTCAGCTTAGCGTTGACTGAAGCTTTCTTT. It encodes CASSLSLALTEAFF.

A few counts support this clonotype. The CDR3 region has the DNA TGTGCCTTTGACAGGGATAATTCACCCCTCCACTTT. Encoded protein: CAFDRDNSPLHF. The J gene is TRBJ1-6, the V gene TRBV30; 7 bases line up with TRBD1. The germline V gene encodes CDR1 GTSNPN and CDR2 SVGIG (reference sequence). The length of the CDR3 is 12 residues. V shed 7 bases, J shed 5 bases, and the junction held 2 bases outside the gene matches.

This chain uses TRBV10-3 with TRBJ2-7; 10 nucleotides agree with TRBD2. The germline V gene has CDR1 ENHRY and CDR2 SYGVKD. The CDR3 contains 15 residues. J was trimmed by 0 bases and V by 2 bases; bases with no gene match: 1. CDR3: CAISEGLAVSYEQYF. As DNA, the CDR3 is TGTGCCATCAGTGAGGGACTAGCGGTCTCCTACGAGCAGTACTTC.

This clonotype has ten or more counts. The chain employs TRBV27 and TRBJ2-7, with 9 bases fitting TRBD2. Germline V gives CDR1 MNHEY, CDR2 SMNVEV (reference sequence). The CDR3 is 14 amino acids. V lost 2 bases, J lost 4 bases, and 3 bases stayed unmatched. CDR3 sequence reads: CASSLSGRNYEQYF. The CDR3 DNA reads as TGTGCCAGCAGTTTAAGCGGGAGGAATTACGAGCAGTACTTC.

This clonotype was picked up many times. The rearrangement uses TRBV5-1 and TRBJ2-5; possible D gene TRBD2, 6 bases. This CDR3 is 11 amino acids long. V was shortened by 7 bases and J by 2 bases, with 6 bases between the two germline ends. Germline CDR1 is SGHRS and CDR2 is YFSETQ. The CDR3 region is CASGLQETQYF. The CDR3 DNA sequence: TGCGCCAGCGGACTACAAGAGACCCAGTACTTC.

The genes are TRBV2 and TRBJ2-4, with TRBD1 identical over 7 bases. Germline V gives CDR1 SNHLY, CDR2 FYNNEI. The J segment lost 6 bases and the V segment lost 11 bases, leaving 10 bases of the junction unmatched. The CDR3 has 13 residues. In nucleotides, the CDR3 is TGTGCCGGTAGCCGGGACAGCATAAACATTCAGTACTTC. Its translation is CAGSRDSINIQYF. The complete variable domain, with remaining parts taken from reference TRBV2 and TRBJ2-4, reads EPEVTQTPSHQVTQMGQEVILRCVPISNHLYFYWYRQILGQKVEFLVSFYNNEISEKSEIFDDQFSVERPDGSNFTLKIRSTKLEDSAMYFCAGSRDSINIQYFGAGTRLSVL.

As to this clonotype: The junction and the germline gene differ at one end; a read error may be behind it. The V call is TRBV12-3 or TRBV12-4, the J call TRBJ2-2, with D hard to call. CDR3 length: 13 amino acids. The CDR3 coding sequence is TGTGTCAGCAGTTTCGATGTCACCGGGGAGCTGTTTTTT. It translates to CVSSFDVTGELFF.